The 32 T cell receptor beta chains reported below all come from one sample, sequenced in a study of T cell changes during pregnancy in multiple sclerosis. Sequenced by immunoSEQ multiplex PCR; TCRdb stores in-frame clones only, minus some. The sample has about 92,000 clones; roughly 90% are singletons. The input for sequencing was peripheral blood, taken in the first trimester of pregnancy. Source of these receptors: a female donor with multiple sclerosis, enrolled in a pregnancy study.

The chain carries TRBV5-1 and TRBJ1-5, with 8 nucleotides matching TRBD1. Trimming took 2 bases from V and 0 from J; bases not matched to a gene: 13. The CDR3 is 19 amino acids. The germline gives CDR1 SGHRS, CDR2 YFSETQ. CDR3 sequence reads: CASSFSGGGRIYSNQPQHF. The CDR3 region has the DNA TGCGCCAGCAGCTTCTCAGGGGGCGGCAGGATCTATAGCAATCAGCCCCAGCATTTT. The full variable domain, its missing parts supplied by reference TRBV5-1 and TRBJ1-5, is KAGVTQTPRYLIKTRGQQVTLSCSPISGHRSVSWYQQTPGQGLQFLFEYFSETQRNKGNFPGRFSGRQFSNSRSEMNVSTLELGDSALYLCASSFSGGGRIYSNQPQHFGDGTRLSIL.

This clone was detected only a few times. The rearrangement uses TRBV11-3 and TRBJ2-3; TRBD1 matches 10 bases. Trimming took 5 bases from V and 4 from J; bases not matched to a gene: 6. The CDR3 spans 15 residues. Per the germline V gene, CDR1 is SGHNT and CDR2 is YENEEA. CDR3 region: CASSLGQGDADTQYF. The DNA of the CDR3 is TGTGCCAGCAGCCTAGGACAGGGGGACGCAGATACGCAGTATTTT.

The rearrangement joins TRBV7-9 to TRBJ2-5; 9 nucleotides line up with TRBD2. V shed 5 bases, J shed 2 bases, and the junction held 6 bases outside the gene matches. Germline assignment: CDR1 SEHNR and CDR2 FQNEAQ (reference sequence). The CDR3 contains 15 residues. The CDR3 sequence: CASSLQTSGQETQYF. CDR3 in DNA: TGTGCCAGCAGCCTGCAGACTAGCGGACAAGAGACCCAGTACTTC.

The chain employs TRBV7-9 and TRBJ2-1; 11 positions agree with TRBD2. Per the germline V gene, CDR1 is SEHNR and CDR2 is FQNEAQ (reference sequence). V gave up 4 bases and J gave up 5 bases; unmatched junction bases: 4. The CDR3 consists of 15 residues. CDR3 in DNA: TGTGCCAGCAGCTATATACTAGCGGGAGACAATGAGCAGTTCTTC. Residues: CASSYILAGDNEQFF.

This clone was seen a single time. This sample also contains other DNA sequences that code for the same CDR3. As DNA, the CDR3 is TGTGCCAGCAGTGGACAGGGGGCGGGAACTGAAGCTTTCTTT. Protein: CASSGQGAGTEAFF. The V call is TRBV2, the J call TRBJ1-1; 10 nucleotides line up with TRBD1. The V and J ends lost 4 bases and 5 bases, in that order; junction bases with no gene match: 4. The germline V gene encodes CDR1 SNHLY and CDR2 FYNNEI. The CDR3 contains 14 residues.

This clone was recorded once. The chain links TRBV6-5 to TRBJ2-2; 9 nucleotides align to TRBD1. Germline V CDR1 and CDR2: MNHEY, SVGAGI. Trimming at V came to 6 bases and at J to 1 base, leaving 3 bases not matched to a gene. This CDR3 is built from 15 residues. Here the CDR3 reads CASRTDRGNTGELFF. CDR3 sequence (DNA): TGTGCCAGCAGAACGGACAGGGGGAACACCGGGGAGCTGTTTTTT.

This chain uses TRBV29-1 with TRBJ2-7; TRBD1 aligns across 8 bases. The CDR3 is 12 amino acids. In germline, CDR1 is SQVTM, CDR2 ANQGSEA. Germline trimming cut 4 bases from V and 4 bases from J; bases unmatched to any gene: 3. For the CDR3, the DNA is TGCAGCGTTGTACAGGGGGTTTACGAGCAGTACTTC. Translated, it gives CSVVQGVYEQYF.

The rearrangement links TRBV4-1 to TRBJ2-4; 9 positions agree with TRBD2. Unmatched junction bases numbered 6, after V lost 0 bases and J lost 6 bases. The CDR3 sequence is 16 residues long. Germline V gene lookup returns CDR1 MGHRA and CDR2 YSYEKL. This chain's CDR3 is CASSQELAGDRNIQYF. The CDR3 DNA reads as TGCGCCAGCAGCCAAGAATTAGCGGGAGATAGAAACATTCAGTACTTC.

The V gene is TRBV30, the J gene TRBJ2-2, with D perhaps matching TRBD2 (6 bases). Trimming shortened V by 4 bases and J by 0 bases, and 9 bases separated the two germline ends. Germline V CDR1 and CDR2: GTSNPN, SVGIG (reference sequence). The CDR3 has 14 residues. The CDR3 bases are TGTGCCTGGAAAGGGGACTCGAACACCGGGGAGCTGTTTTTT. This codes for CAWKGDSNTGELFF.

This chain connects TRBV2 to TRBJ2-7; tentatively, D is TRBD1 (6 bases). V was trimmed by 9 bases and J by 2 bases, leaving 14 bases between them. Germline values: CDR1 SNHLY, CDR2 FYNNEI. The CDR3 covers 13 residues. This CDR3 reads CARSTGRTYEQYF. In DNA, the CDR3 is TGTGCCAGGTCGACAGGCCGAACCTACGAGCAGTACTTC. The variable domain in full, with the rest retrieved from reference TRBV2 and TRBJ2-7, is EPEVTQTPSHQVTQMGQEVILRCVPISNHLYFYWYRQILGQKVEFLVSFYNNEISEKSEIFDDQFSVERPDGSNFTLKIRSTKLEDSAMYFCARSTGRTYEQYFGPGTRLTVT.

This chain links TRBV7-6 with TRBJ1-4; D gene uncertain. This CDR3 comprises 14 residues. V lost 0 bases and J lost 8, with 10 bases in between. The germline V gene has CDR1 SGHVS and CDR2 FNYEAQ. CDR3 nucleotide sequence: TGTGCCAGCAGCTTAGCTCCCCCCCCGGAAAAACTGTTTTTT. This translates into CASSLAPPPEKLFF.

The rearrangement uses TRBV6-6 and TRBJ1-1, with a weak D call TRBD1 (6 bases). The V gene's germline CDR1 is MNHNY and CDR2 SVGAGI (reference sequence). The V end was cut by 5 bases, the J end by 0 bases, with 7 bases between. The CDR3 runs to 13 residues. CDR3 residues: CASSGQMNTEAFF. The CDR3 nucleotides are TGTGCCAGCAGTGGACAGATGAACACTGAAGCTTTCTTT.

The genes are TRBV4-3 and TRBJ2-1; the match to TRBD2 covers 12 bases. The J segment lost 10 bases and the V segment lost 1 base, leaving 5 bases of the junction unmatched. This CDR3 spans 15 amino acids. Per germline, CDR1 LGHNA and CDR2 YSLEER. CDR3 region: CASSQGLAGAREQFF. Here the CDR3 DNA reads TGCGCCAGCAGCCAAGGACTAGCGGGAGCACGGGAGCAGTTCTTC.

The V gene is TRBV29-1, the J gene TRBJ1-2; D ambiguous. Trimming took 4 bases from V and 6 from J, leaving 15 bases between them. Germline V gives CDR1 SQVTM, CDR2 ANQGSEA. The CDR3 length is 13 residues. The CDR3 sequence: CSVVREVVHGYTF. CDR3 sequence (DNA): TGCAGCGTTGTAAGGGAGGTTGTGCATGGCTACACCTTC.

The CDR3 here is CASSLSPGAYNEQFF. In nucleotides, the CDR3 is TGTGCCAGCAGTTTATCCCCGGGGGCCTACAATGAGCAGTTCTTC. The chain couples TRBV27 to TRBJ2-1, with D perhaps matching TRBD2 (6 bases). The germline V gene has CDR1 MNHEY and CDR2 SMNVEV (reference sequence). The CDR3 loop spans 15 amino acids. V lost 0 bases to trimming and J lost 2 bases, with 8 bases between them.

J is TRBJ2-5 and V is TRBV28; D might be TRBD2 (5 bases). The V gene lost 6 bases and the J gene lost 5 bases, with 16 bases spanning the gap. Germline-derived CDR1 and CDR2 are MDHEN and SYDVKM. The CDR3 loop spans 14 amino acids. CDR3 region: CASSPAVAGETQYF. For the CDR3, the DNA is TGTGCCAGCAGCCCAGCGGTAGCTGGGGAGACCCAGTACTTC.

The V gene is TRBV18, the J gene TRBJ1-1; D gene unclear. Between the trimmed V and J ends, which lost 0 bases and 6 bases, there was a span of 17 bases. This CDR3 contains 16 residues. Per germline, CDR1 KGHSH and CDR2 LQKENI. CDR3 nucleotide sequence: TGTGCCAGCTCACCACCCCCGCGGGTGACTTACCCTGAAGCTTTCTTT. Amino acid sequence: CASSPPPRVTYPEAFF.

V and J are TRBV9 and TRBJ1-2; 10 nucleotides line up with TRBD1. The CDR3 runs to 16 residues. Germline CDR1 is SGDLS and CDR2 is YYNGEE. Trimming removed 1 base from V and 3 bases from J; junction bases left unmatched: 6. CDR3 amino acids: CASSVPWTGGDYGYTF. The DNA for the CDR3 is TGTGCCAGCAGCGTACCCTGGACAGGGGGGGACTATGGCTACACCTTC.

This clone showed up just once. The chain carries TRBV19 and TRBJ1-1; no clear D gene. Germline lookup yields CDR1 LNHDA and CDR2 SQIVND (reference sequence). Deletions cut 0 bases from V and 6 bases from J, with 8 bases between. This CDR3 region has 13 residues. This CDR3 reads CASSIDQVAEAFF. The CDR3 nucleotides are TGTGCCAGTAGTATAGACCAGGTCGCTGAAGCTTTCTTT.

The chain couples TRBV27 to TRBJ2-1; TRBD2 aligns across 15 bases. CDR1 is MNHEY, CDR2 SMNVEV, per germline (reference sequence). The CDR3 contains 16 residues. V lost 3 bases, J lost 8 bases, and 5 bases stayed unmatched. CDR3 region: CASSFERTSGRDEQFF. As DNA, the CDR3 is TGTGCCAGCAGTTTTGAAAGGACTAGCGGGAGGGATGAGCAGTTCTTC.

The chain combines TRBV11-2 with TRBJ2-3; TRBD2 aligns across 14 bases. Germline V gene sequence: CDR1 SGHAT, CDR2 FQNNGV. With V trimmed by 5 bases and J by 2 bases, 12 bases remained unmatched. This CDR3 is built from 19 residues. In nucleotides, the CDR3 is TGTGCCAGCAGCCCGCTGAGCGGGACTAGCGGGGGTATCACAGATACGCAGTATTTT. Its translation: CASSPLSGTSGGITDTQYF.

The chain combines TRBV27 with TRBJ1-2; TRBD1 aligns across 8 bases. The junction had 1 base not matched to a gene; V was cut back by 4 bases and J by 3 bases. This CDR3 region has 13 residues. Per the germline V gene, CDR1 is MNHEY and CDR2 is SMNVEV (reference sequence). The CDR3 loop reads CASSSGGDYGYTF. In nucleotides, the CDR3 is TGTGCCAGCAGTTCAGGGGGCGACTATGGCTACACCTTC.

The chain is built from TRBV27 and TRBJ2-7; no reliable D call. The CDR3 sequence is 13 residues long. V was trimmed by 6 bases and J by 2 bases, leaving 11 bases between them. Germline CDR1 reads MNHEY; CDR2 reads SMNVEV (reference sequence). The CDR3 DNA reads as TGTGCCAGCAGCCCCAACCCGGCCTACGAGCAGTACTTC. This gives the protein CASSPNPAYEQYF.

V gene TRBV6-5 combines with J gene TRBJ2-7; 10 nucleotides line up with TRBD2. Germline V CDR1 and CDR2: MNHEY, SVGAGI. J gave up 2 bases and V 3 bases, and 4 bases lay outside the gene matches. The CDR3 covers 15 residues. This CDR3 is CASSYFLAGAYEQYF. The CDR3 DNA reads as TGTGCCAGCAGTTATTTCCTAGCGGGAGCCTACGAGCAGTACTTC.

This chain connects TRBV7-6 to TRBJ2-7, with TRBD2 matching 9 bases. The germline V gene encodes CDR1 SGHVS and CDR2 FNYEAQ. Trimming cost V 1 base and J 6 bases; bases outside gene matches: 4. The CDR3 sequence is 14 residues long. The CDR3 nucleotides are TGTGCCAGCAGCTTAGGCGGGAGGGCCGTCGAGCAGTACTTC. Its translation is CASSLGGRAVEQYF. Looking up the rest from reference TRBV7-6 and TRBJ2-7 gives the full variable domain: GAGVSQSPRYKVTKRGQDVALRCDPISGHVSLYWYRQALGQGPEFLTYFNYEAQQDKSGLPNDRFSAERPEGSISTLTIQRTEQRDSAMYRCASSLGGRAVEQYFGPGTRLTVT.

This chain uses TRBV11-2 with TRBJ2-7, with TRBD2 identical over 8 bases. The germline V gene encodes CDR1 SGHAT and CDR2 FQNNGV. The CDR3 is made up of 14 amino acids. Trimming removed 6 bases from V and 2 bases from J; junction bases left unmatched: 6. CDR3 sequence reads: CASSHSGRAYEQYF. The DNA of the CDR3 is TGTGCCAGCAGTCACAGCGGGAGAGCCTACGAGCAGTACTTC.

The CDR3 is CASSEAGVAGGLGTQYF. The CDR3, as DNA: TGTGCCAGCAGTGAAGCGGGGGTAGCGGGAGGGCTCGGTACGCAGTATTTT. The rearrangement uses TRBV2 and TRBJ2-3; 11 bases align to TRBD2. V was clipped by 0 bases and J by 8 bases; unmatched bases: 10. This CDR3 is 17 amino acids long. The V gene's germline CDR1 is SNHLY and CDR2 FYNNEI.

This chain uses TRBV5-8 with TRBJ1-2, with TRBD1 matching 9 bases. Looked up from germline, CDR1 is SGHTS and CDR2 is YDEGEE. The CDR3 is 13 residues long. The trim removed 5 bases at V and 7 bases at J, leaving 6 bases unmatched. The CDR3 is CASRRTGASGYTF. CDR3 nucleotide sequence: TGTGCCAGCAGGCGGACAGGGGCAAGTGGCTACACCTTC. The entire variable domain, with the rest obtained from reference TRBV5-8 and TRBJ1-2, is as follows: EAGVTQSPTHLIKTRGQQATLRCSPISGHTSVYWYQQALGLGLQFLLWYDEGEERNRGNFPPRFSGRQFPNYSSELNVNALELEDSALYLCASRRTGASGYTFGSGTRLTVV.

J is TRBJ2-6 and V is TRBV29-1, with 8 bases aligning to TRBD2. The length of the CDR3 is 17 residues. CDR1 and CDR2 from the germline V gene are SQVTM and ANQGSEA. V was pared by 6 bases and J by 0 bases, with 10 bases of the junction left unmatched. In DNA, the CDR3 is TGCAGCGTCGGGGGGGTCGGGGGCCTCTCTGGGGCCAACGTCCTGACTTTC. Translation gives CSVGGVGGLSGANVLTF. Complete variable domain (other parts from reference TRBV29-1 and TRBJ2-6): SAVISQKPSRDICQRGTSLTIQCQVDSQVTMMFWYRQQPGQSLTLIATANQGSEATYESGFVIDKFPISRPNLTFSTLTVSNMSPEDSSIYLCSVGGVGGLSGANVLTFGAGSRLTVL.

The CDR3, as DNA: TGTGCCAGCAGTGCGTTCCTTACTAGCGGCCTAAACACCGGGGAGCTGTTTTTT. Its translation: CASSAFLTSGLNTGELFF. This chain uses TRBV27 with TRBJ2-2; 8 bases agree with TRBD2. With V trimmed by 5 bases and J by 2 bases, 13 bases remained unmatched. Germline V gene sequence: CDR1 MNHEY, CDR2 SMNVEV (reference sequence). The CDR3 extends over 18 amino acids.

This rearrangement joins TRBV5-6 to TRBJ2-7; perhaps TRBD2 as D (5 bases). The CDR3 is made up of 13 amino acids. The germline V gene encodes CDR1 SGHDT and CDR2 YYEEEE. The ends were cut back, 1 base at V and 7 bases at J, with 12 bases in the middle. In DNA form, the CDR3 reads TGTGCCAGCAGCTTGTATTCGGGGTCGGAGCAGTACTTC. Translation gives CASSLYSGSEQYF.

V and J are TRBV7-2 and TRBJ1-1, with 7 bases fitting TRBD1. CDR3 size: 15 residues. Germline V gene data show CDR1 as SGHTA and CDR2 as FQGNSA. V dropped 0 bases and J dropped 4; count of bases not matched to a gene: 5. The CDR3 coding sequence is TGTGCCAGCAGCTTAGCAGGGGGCAAGGGCACTGAAGCTTTCTTT. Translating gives CASSLAGGKGTEAFF.